This is a list of T cell receptor beta chains from one sample in a study of post-analysis software for immune sequencing data. TCRdb re-called the PCR reads through MiXCR, storing one row per CDR3 protein. The table has about 680,000 distinct CDR3 sequences, approximately 59% seen once; the top ten hold 11%. Sequenced input: blood. The receptor set was obtained from a girl aged 2-15 years with multiple sclerosis. Both conserved end residues are trimmed from each CDR3. Size is omitted from some rows. Given values are once, few, many or a class for expanded clones.

v_gene | abundance | CDR3aa
TRBV7-2 | few | ASSQGGVPYGYT
TRBV5-1 | . | ASSKNQGYNYGYT
TRBV6-2/TRBV6-3 | . | ASSRQGYNNEQF
TRBV7-9 | . | ASSSNRDPSYEQY
TRBV9 | . | ASSVALGQGNNEQF
TRBV7-9 | . | ASSLRSGLAGDETQY
TRBV20-1 | few | SAAATRTDTGELF
TRBV10-3 | . | AISKQGVNTEAF
TRBV6-5 | . | ASSYLGRRDYEQY
TRBV7-8 | . | ASSPRGGRLTDTQY
TRBV11-1 | few | ASGGTSYEQY
TRBV4-3 | . | ASSPSQGGLYNEQF
TRBV11-1 | . | ASSLGLGLYPSGDLPHEQY
TRBV7-2 | . | ASSPQTGVEQY
TRBV12-3/TRBV12-4 | few | ASRPRIAGGTDTQY
TRBV20-1 | . | SARRGAAEETQY
TRBV4-2 | . | ASSPTGKVSRNEQF
TRBV29-1 | . | SAGIQADTQY
TRBV9 | . | ASSVGPAGDYEQY
TRBV20-1 | . | SAVGQGVDTQY
TRBV20-1 | . | SARPGQAHQPQH
TRBV25-1 | . | ASQGLAADEQF
TRBV6-5 | . | ASSYSGGVEAF
TRBV15 | . | ATSGERTVNNEQF
TRBV7-9 | . | ASSSTEGYEQF
TRBV6-4 | . | ASSGGPGANVLT
TRBV10-3 | . | AISERTQETQY
TRBV27 | . | ASSHTSGGYEQY
TRBV7-9 | . | ASSTFQGGNTEAF
TRBV29-1 | . | SVGTATSTDTQY
TRBV12-3/TRBV12-4 | . | ASSLSAPGGYT
TRBV7-2 | few | ASSLRLGSYEQY
TRBV9 | . | ASSVGTGSPYEQY
TRBV6-5 | few | ASRPGTGPPSEQF
TRBV20-1 | . | SARRGATDTQY
TRBV25-1 | few | ASSAPGQGTYSNQPQH
TRBV29-1 | . | SAWVGLSDYEQY
TRBV20-1 | . | SARGTSGTSEQY
TRBV20-1 | few | SARGVREWALSSYEQY
TRBV7-9 | . | ASSTDRGGYQPQH
TRBV5-1 | . | ASSLTSGKGETQY
TRBV3-1 | . | ASAAGGRFGEQF
TRBV20-1 | . | SARRWGDSNDGYT
TRBV5-6 | few | ASSLTGLAGVRTDTQY
TRBV11-2 | . | ASTAGLRYGYT
TRBV20-1 | . | SAPMPGGRADEQF
TRBV6-6 | . | ASSYKRRNEQF
TRBV5-4 | . | ASSLLGGGTNSPLH
TRBV5-1 | . | ASSLAGNRGHNNEQF
TRBV2 | . | ASSGTTGTNPFQETQY
TRBV15 | few | ATSREGLGGFRYEQY
TRBV5-1 | . | ASSPGTFFEQY
TRBV6-1 | . | ASSELRVGHSNQPQH
TRBV6-2/TRBV6-3 | . | ASSRTDTDYYGYT